This is a list of T cell receptor beta chains from one sample in a study of cytomegalovirus exposure and HLA in healthy donors. Measured with immunoSEQ multiplex PCR; TCRdb has only the in-frame clones, and not every one. The data show some 130,000 clones, about 63% seen once. Sequencing was done on a sample of PBMCs. The source of these receptors is a man younger than 40 in good health and CMV-seropositive. CDR3s include the opening cysteine and the closing phenylalanine or tryptophan. D genes are given only for firm matches. Clone size is given for some rows only: seen once, a few or many times, or a class if the clone is expanded.

clone_size: NA; d_call: NA; j_call: TRBJ1-2; v_call: TRBV27; cdr3_nt: TGTGCCAGCCTTCCCTCGGCGGGGGAAAGGGCCTATGGCTACACCTTC; cdr3_aa: CASLPSAGERAYGYTF
clone_size: few; d_call: NA; j_call: TRBJ2-1; v_call: TRBV29-1; cdr3_nt: TGCAGCGCCCGTTATCGCGGAGACTACAATGAGCAGTTCTTC; cdr3_aa: CSARYRGDYNEQFF
clone_size: few; d_call: NA; j_call: TRBJ2-7; v_call: TRBV5-4; cdr3_nt: TGTGCCAGCAGCTTGGCCGTGACTAGGTCTTCATACGAGCAGTACTTC; cdr3_aa: CASSLAVTRSSYEQYF
clone_size: NA; d_call: NA; j_call: TRBJ1-1; v_call: TRBV18; cdr3_nt: TGTGCCAGCCAGACAGACATGAACACTGAAGCTTTCTTT; cdr3_aa: CASQTDMNTEAFF
clone_size: NA; d_call: NA; j_call: TRBJ2-1; v_call: TRBV7-3; cdr3_nt: TGTGCCAGCAGCTTATCCAGCGAGCCCTACAATGAGCAGTTCTTC; cdr3_aa: CASSLSSEPYNEQFF
clone_size: medium-sized; d_call: NA; j_call: TRBJ2-6; v_call: TRBV6-1; cdr3_nt: TGTGCCAGCAGTGATACAGGGACGGGGGCCAACGTCCTGACTTTC; cdr3_aa: CASSDTGTGANVLTF
clone_size: NA; d_call: TRBD1; j_call: TRBJ1-2; v_call: TRBV7-2; cdr3_nt: TGTGCCAGCAGCTGGGGACAGGGGGCCTACACCTTC; cdr3_aa: CASSWGQGAYTF
clone_size: NA; d_call: NA; j_call: TRBJ2-3; v_call: TRBV6-1; cdr3_nt: TGTGCCAGCAGTGAAGACCCCGGCGGAGGCCACACAGATACGCAGTATTTT; cdr3_aa: CASSEDPGGGHTDTQYF
clone_size: NA; d_call: TRBD1; j_call: TRBJ2-7; v_call: TRBV28; cdr3_nt: TGTGCCAGCAGTTCTGGGGACAGGGGAGGCGAGCAGTACTTC; cdr3_aa: CASSSGDRGGEQYF
clone_size: once; d_call: NA; j_call: TRBJ2-7; v_call: TRBV28; cdr3_nt: TGTGCCAGCAGTTTCCGGCTAGCGTTTTCCTACGAGCAGTACTTC; cdr3_aa: CASSFRLAFSYEQYF
clone_size: NA; d_call: NA; j_call: TRBJ1-2; v_call: TRBV28; cdr3_nt: TGTGCCAGCAGTTTCCAGGACGCCAGGACTACCTATGGCTACACCTTC; cdr3_aa: CASSFQDARTTYGYTF
clone_size: NA; d_call: NA; j_call: TRBJ2-3; v_call: TRBV7-8; cdr3_nt: TGTGCCAGCAGCGGTACACACCGCCGGGTCGGAAGCACAGATACGCAGTATTTT; cdr3_aa: CASSGTHRRVGSTDTQYF
clone_size: NA; d_call: TRBD1; j_call: TRBJ2-5; v_call: TRBV9; cdr3_nt: TGTGCCAGCAGCGTAGGGGACAGGGGGTCTTGGGAGACCCAGTACTTC; cdr3_aa: CASSVGDRGSWETQYF
clone_size: NA; d_call: TRBD1; j_call: TRBJ1-3; v_call: TRBV4-3; cdr3_nt: TGCGCCAGCAGCCAAGAGGTGAAAGACAGGGTCTCTGGAAACACCATATATTTT; cdr3_aa: CASSQEVKDRVSGNTIYF
clone_size: NA; d_call: TRBD2; j_call: TRBJ2-3; v_call: TRBV5-4; cdr3_nt: TGTGCCAGCAGCGCCCCCGGGACTAGTACCGATACGCAGTATTTT; cdr3_aa: CASSAPGTSTDTQYF
clone_size: NA; d_call: NA; j_call: TRBJ1-1; v_call: TRBV4-3; cdr3_nt: TGCGCCAGCAGCCAAGAACAGGGAAACACTGAGGCTTTCTTT; cdr3_aa: CASSQEQGNTEAFF
clone_size: once; d_call: NA; j_call: TRBJ1-1; v_call: TRBV7-8; cdr3_nt: TGTGCCAGCAGCTTAGGATTTGGCGAAGCTTTCTTT; cdr3_aa: CASSLGFGEAFF
clone_size: NA; d_call: NA; j_call: TRBJ2-7; v_call: TRBV7-3; cdr3_nt: TGTGCCAGCAGCGAAGTTGGTGGGGGGGCGATGCAGTACTTC; cdr3_aa: CASSEVGGGAMQYF
clone_size: NA; d_call: TRBD1; j_call: TRBJ2-7; v_call: TRBV9; cdr3_nt: TGTGCCAGCAGCGTAGGGTACAGGGGGTCGAACGAGCAGTACTTC; cdr3_aa: CASSVGYRGSNEQYF
clone_size: NA; d_call: NA; j_call: TRBJ2-5; v_call: TRBV2; cdr3_nt: TGTGCCAGCAGTGTATATCGGGAGACCCAGTACTTC; cdr3_aa: CASSVYRETQYF
clone_size: NA; d_call: NA; j_call: TRBJ2-1; v_call: TRBV2; cdr3_nt: TGTGCCAGCACCCCCGGAGGCGGGGCCCTGGGTGAGCAGTTCTTC; cdr3_aa: CASTPGGGALGEQFF
clone_size: NA; d_call: NA; j_call: TRBJ2-5; v_call: TRBV11-3; cdr3_nt: TGTGCCAGCAGCCCCCCGGGGGGCGAGACCCAGTACTTC; cdr3_aa: CASSPPGGETQYF
clone_size: NA; d_call: TRBD2; j_call: TRBJ2-1; v_call: TRBV27; cdr3_nt: TGTGCCAGCAGTTTAGGCGGCGGGAGGGTGGCCAATGAGCAGTTCTTC; cdr3_aa: CASSLGGGRVANEQFF
clone_size: NA; d_call: NA; j_call: TRBJ1-2; v_call: TRBV6-5; cdr3_nt: TGTGCCAGCAGCGGCAGGGTAAACTATGGCTACACCTTC; cdr3_aa: CASSGRVNYGYTF
clone_size: NA; d_call: TRBD1; j_call: TRBJ2-7; v_call: TRBV7-9; cdr3_nt: TGTGCCAGCAGCTCCCCGGACAGGGGTAACTACGAGCAGTACTTC; cdr3_aa: CASSSPDRGNYEQYF
clone_size: NA; d_call: TRBD1; j_call: TRBJ2-2; v_call: TRBV11-1; cdr3_nt: TGTGCCAGCAGCCCTACCCTGATGGGGACAGCCACCGGGGAGCTGTTTTTT; cdr3_aa: CASSPTLMGTATGELFF
clone_size: NA; d_call: NA; j_call: TRBJ2-7; v_call: TRBV6-5; cdr3_nt: TGTGCCAGCAGTCAAATCCTGAGGAGGTCCTACGAGCAGTACTTC; cdr3_aa: CASSQILRRSYEQYF
clone_size: NA; d_call: TRBD2; j_call: TRBJ2-7; v_call: TRBV7-6; cdr3_nt: TGTGCCAGCAGCCCGGTCAGGGAGGGCGGGAGAACCTGCGAGCAGTACTTC; cdr3_aa: CASSPVREGGRTCEQYF
clone_size: NA; d_call: TRBD2; j_call: TRBJ2-2; v_call: TRBV5-8; cdr3_nt: TGTGCCAGCAGCCCCCGGGAGGCCGGGGAGCTGTTTTTT; cdr3_aa: CASSPREAGELFF
clone_size: NA; d_call: TRBD1; j_call: TRBJ2-7; v_call: TRBV27; cdr3_nt: TGTGCCAGCAGTTTAATGGGGGACAGGGGGCACGAGCAGTACTTC; cdr3_aa: CASSLMGDRGHEQYF
clone_size: NA; d_call: NA; j_call: TRBJ2-5; v_call: TRBV5-4; cdr3_nt: TGTGCCAGCAACCTACCAGGGATACAAGAGACCCAGTACTTC; cdr3_aa: CASNLPGIQETQYF
clone_size: once; d_call: NA; j_call: TRBJ2-1; v_call: TRBV2; cdr3_nt: TGTGCCAGCAGTTTGGGCGTTACCCTCGATGAGCAGTTCTTC; cdr3_aa: CASSLGVTLDEQFF
clone_size: NA; d_call: TRBD1; j_call: TRBJ1-6; v_call: TRBV27; cdr3_nt: TGTGCCAGCAGTTTATGGGACAGAAATTCACCCCTCCACTTT; cdr3_aa: CASSLWDRNSPLHF
clone_size: NA; d_call: NA; j_call: TRBJ2-1; v_call: TRBV15; cdr3_nt: TGTGCCACCAGCAGAGGCCGGACCGGACTTTTTCTGGAGCAGTTCTTC; cdr3_aa: CATSRGRTGLFLEQFF
clone_size: few; d_call: TRBD1; j_call: TRBJ2-5; v_call: TRBV5-5; cdr3_nt: TGTGCCAGCAGCTTGGCGCTTGGACAGGGGTCCCAAGAGACCCAGTACTTC; cdr3_aa: CASSLALGQGSQETQYF
clone_size: NA; d_call: NA; j_call: TRBJ2-7; v_call: TRBV4-1; cdr3_nt: TGCGCCAGCAGCCAAAGTAGCGCTGAGCAGTACTTC; cdr3_aa: CASSQSSAEQYF
clone_size: NA; d_call: TRBD1; j_call: TRBJ1-1; v_call: TRBV19; cdr3_nt: TGTGCCAGTAGAACAAGACAGGGTGCTGAAGCTTTCTTT; cdr3_aa: CASRTRQGAEAFF
clone_size: NA; d_call: NA; j_call: TRBJ2-3; v_call: TRBV27; cdr3_nt: TGTGCCAGCAGTTTTATAGCGGCTAGCACAGATACGCAGTATTTT; cdr3_aa: CASSFIAASTDTQYF
clone_size: NA; d_call: NA; j_call: TRBJ2-3; v_call: TRBV15; cdr3_nt: TGTGCCACCAGCAGAGCACGCACGGGAGCGACAGATACGCAGTATTTT; cdr3_aa: CATSRARTGATDTQYF
clone_size: NA; d_call: NA; j_call: TRBJ1-6; v_call: TRBV6-1; cdr3_nt: TGTGCCAGCACTTTTACCTATAATTCACCCCTCCACTTT; cdr3_aa: CASTFTYNSPLHF
clone_size: NA; d_call: NA; j_call: TRBJ2-3; v_call: TRBV4-1; cdr3_nt: TGCGCCAGCAGCCAAGGGACAGCGGGATCTAACACAGATACGCAGTATTTT; cdr3_aa: CASSQGTAGSNTDTQYF
clone_size: NA; d_call: TRBD2; j_call: TRBJ2-1; v_call: TRBV4-2; cdr3_nt: TGTGCCAGCAGCCAAACCGGGAGGATGGATGAGCAGTTCTTC; cdr3_aa: CASSQTGRMDEQFF
clone_size: NA; d_call: NA; j_call: TRBJ2-7; v_call: TRBV6-5; cdr3_nt: TGTGCCAGCAGTTCTACCCCCGGTAACTCCTACGAGCAGTACTTC; cdr3_aa: CASSSTPGNSYEQYF
clone_size: NA; d_call: NA; j_call: TRBJ2-2; v_call: TRBV11-3; cdr3_nt: TGTGCCAGCAGCCCCCCGACCGGGGAGCTGTTTTTT; cdr3_aa: CASSPPTGELFF
clone_size: few; d_call: NA; j_call: TRBJ2-6; v_call: TRBV28; cdr3_nt: TGTGCCAGCAGCCCGCCTTGGCCGAGCGAGGCCAACGTCCTGACTTTC; cdr3_aa: CASSPPWPSEANVLTF
clone_size: few; d_call: NA; j_call: TRBJ2-6; v_call: TRBV6-1; cdr3_nt: TGTGCCAGCAGTGACAGACTCGGTACAAGCTCTGGGGCCAACGTCCTGACTTTC; cdr3_aa: CASSDRLGTSSGANVLTF
clone_size: few; d_call: TRBD1; j_call: TRBJ1-1; v_call: TRBV19; cdr3_nt: TGTGCCAGTAGTGAGCGACAGGGTAGCACTGAAGCTTTCTTT; cdr3_aa: CASSERQGSTEAFF
clone_size: NA; d_call: NA; j_call: TRBJ1-5; v_call: TRBV7-5; cdr3_nt: TGTGCCAGAAGCTTACGTTCGGGGATTGGCAATCAGCCCCAGCATTTT; cdr3_aa: CARSLRSGIGNQPQHF
clone_size: NA; d_call: NA; j_call: TRBJ2-1; v_call: TRBV9; cdr3_nt: TGTGCCAGCCTTAATACAGGGACAAATGAGCAGTTCTTC; cdr3_aa: CASLNTGTNEQFF
clone_size: NA; d_call: TRBD1; j_call: TRBJ1-5; v_call: TRBV4-1; cdr3_nt: TGCGCCAGCAGCCTTACCGGGACAGGCCTCATCTATAGCAATCAGCCCCAGCATTTT; cdr3_aa: CASSLTGTGLIYSNQPQHF
clone_size: NA; d_call: NA; j_call: TRBJ2-3; v_call: TRBV6-5; cdr3_nt: TGTGCCAGCAGTTACAGAGAACCCACAGATACGCAGTATTTT; cdr3_aa: CASSYREPTDTQYF
clone_size: once; d_call: NA; j_call: TRBJ1-4; v_call: TRBV5-1; cdr3_nt: TGCGCCAGCAGCTTGGACAGGGCCGGAGAAAAACTGTTTTTT; cdr3_aa: CASSLDRAGEKLFF
clone_size: once; d_call: TRBD2; j_call: TRBJ2-7; v_call: TRBV19; cdr3_nt: TGTGCCAGTAGTAACCTCGGGACTAGCGGGAGCGAGCAGTACTTC; cdr3_aa: CASSNLGTSGSEQYF